This T cell receptor beta chain derives from a study of blood T cell repertoires in COVID-19. Study information: Samples of COVID-19 (acute and convalescent) were obtained from the United States, Italy and Spain. The analysed material was cDNA or gDNA that came from T cells, B-cell-depleted T cells, or PBMCs.

In the original processing: Using reference gene primer amplification, nucleated cell counts were estimated. Libraries were prepared by immunoSEQ multiplex PCR; TCRdb keeps only in-frame clonotypes and omits some of them. V, J and clone size were drawn from that table, and D and trimming were deduced from the DNA. The top ten hold roughly 7.9% of the sample, which has roughly 120,000 clones, less than 90% seen once. The table lists this clone with many counts. Sequenced input: peripheral blood. This TCR derives from a man between 65 and 85 years old who had recovered from COVID-19.

CDR3 bases: TGTGCCAGCAGCAAGTTCGACAGGGGTCTAGGGGAAAAACTGTTTTTT. This gives the protein CASSKFDRGLGEKLFF. The chain recombines TRBV21-1 with TRBJ1-4; TRBD1 is the table's D call, not checked against the DNA. TRBV21-1 counts as a pseudogene. The CDR3 consists of 16 residues.